Given below is one T cell receptor beta chain in context. Antigen: not known. These data belong to a study of graft-versus-host responses after intestinal transplantation. The overall study: Each recipient received anti-thymocyte globulin induction, then tacrolimus and steroids for 2 to 4 years.

Broader study findings: Graft-donor T cell macrochimerism coincided with high graft-versus-host to host-versus-graft clonal ratios in allografts. GvH clones surfaced in recipient marrow, some emerging earlier in ileum or blood.

This CDR3 region has 15 residues. The V end lost 3 bases, the J end lost 1 base, and 12 bases lay between the germline ends. Looked up from germline, CDR1 is LNHDA and CDR2 is SQIVND (reference sequence). Only in-frame clones appear in the TCRdb table, and some are missing; sequencing was by immunoSEQ multiplex PCR. The data contain nearly 100,000 clones, 80% to 95% of them singletons. The sequence derives from a human patient who received an intestinal transplant, so some T cells may come from the graft donor. Sequenced material: PBMCs, taken about 450 days after intestinal transplant. The rearrangement joins TRBV19 to TRBJ1-1; TRBD1 might be the D (6 bases). CDR3 coding DNA: TGTGCCAGTAGTATTTGGGACAAAACGAACACTGAAGCTTTCTTT. Protein: CASSIWDKTNTEAFF.